This TCR beta chain was recovered during a study of shared clonotypes between healthy human individuals. Study at large: Serving as donors were two women and a few men, whose ages spanned 18 to 49.

Sorted-subset replicate PCRs used approximately 180 ng of genomic DNA. This amount corresponded to approximately 30,000 T cell genomes. Per the original data handling: With immunoSEQ giving junction-only sequences and no quality scores, filtering differed. The data were produced by immunoSEQ multiplex PCR, yet TCRdb's version contains in-frame clones alone and is incomplete. V and J calls and clone size are those listed in that table; D and trimming were worked out from the DNA. The sample lists under 2,000,000 clones; about 95% were seen once. Overall study results and limits: Sharing across a handful of donors was seen in roughly 5% of naive CD4 clonotypes.

CD45RO-negative cells were positively selected for CCR7, leaving out terminally differentiated effector memory CD45RA+ cells. About this clone: Its specificity is not known.

CDR1 is SGHNT and CDR2 is YYREEE in the germline V gene (reference sequence). With 6 bases clipped from V and 2 bases from J, the junction kept 5 bases outside the gene matches. CDR3 length equals 14 residues. This chain links TRBV5-4 with TRBJ2-5; TRBD1 aligns across 9 bases. Sequencing input: naive CD8+ T cells sorted from blood. This TCR was recovered from a man aged 18 to 35 in good health. The CDR3 coding sequence is TGTGCCAGCACCCAGGACAGGGGACAAGAGACCCAGTACTTC. This codes for CASTQDRGQETQYF. The full variable domain, with the rest looked up from reference TRBV5-4 and TRBJ2-5, is ETGVTQSPTHLIKTRGQQVTLRCSSQSGHNTVSWYQQALGQGPQFIFQYYREEENGRGNFPPRFSGLQFPNYSSELNVNALELDDSALYLCASTQDRGQETQYFGPGTRLLVL.